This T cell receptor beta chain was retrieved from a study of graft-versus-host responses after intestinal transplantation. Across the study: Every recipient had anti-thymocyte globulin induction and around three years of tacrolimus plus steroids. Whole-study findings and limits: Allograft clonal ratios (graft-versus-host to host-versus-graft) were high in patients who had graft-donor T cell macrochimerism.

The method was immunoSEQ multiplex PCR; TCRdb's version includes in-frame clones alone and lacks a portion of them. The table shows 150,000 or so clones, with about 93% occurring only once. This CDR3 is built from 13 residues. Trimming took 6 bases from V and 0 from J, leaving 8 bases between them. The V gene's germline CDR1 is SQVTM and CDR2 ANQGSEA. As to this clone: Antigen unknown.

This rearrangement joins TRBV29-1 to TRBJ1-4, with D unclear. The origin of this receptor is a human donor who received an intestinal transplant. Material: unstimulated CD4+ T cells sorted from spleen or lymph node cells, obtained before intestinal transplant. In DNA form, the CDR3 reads TGCAGCGTCCTATTTGCAACTAATGAAAAACTGTTTTTT. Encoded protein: CSVLFATNEKLFF.